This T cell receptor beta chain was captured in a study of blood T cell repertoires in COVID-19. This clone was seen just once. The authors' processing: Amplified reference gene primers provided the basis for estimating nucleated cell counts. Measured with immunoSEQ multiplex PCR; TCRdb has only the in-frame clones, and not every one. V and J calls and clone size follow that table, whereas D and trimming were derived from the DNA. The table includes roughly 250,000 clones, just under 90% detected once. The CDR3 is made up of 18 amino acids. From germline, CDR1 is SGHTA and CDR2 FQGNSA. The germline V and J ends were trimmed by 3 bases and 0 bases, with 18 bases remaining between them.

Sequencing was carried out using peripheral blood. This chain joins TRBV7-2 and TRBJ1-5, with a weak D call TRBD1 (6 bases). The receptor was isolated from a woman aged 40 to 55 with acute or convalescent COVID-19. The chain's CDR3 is CASSLQYRAYDSNQPQHF. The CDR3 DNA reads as TGTGCCAGCAGCTTGCAATACAGGGCTTACGATAGCAATCAGCCCCAGCATTTT.